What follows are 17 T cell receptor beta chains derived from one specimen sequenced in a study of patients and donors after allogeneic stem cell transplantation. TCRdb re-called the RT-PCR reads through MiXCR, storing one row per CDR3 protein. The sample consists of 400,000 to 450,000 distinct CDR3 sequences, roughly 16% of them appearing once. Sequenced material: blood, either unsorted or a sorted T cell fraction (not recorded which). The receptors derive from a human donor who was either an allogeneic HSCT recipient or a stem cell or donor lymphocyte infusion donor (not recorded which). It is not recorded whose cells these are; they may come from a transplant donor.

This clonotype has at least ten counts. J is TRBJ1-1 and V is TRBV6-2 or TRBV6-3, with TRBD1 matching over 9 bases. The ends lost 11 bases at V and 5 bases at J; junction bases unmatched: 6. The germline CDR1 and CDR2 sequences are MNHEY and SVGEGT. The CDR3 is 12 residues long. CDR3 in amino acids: CASDRGGTEAFF. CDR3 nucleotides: TGTGCCTCGGACAGGGGAGGGACTGAAGCTTTCTTT.

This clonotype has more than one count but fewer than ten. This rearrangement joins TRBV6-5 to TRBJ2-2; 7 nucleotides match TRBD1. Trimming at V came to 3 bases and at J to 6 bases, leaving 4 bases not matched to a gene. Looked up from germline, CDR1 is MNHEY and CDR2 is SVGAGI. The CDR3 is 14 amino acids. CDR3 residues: CASSYRQGAGELFF. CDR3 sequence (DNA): TGTGCCAGCAGTTATAGACAGGGTGCCGGGGAGCTGTTTTTT.

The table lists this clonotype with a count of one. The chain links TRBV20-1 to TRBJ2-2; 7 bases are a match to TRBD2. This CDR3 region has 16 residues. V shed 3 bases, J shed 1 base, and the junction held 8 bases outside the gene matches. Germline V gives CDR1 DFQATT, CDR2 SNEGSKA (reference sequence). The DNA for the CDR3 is TGCAGTGCTAGGGTTAGACTAGCTTTGAACACCGGGGAGCTGTTTTTT. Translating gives CSARVRLALNTGELFF.

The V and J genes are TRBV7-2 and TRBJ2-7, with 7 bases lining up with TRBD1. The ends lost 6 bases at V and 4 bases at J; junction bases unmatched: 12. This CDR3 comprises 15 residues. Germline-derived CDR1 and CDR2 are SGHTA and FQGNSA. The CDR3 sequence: CASRDVNRGRYEQYF. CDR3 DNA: TGTGCCAGCAGGGATGTTAACAGGGGACGGTACGAGCAGTACTTC.

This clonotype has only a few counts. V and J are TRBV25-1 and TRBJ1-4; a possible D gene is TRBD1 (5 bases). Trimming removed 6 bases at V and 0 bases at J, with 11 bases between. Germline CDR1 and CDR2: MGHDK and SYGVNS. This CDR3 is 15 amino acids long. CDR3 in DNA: TGTGCCAGCAGGGGTTGGGGGGCAACTAATGAAAAACTGTTTTTT. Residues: CASRGWGATNEKLFF.

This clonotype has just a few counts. CDR3 DNA: TGTGCCAGCAGCCCGGTCCGAGATACGCAGTATTTT. Amino acid sequence: CASSPVRDTQYF. The genes are TRBV3-1 and TRBJ2-3; D is ambiguous. Germline CDR1 reads LGHDT; CDR2 reads YNNKEL (reference sequence). This CDR3 contains 12 residues. Trimming shortened V by 4 bases and J by 5 bases, and 7 bases separated the two germline ends.

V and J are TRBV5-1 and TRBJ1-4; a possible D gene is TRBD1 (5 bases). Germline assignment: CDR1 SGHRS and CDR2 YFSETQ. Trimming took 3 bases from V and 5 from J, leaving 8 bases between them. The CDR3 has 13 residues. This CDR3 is CASSWDGNEKLFF. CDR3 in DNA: TGCGCCAGCAGCTGGGACGGGAATGAAAAACTGTTTTTT.

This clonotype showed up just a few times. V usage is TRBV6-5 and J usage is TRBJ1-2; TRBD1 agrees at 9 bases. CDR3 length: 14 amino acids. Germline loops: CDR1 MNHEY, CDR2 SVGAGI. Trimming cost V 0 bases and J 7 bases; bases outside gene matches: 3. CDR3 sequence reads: CASSYSNRGLGYTF. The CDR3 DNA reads TGTGCCAGCAGTTACTCGAACAGGGGGCTTGGCTACACCTTC.

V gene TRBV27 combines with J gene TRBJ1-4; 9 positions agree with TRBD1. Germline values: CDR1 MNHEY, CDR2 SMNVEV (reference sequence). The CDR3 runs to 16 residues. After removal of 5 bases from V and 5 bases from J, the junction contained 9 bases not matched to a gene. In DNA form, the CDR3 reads TGTGCCAGCAGTACCATTTCCGGGACAGGGAATGAAAAACTGTTTTTT. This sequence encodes CASSTISGTGNEKLFF.

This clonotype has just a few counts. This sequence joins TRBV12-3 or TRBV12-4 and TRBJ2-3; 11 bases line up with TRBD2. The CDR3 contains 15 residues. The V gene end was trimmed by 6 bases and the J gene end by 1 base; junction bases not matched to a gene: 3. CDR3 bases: TGTGCCAGCAGACCACTAGCGGGAGGCACAGATACGCAGTATTTT. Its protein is CASRPLAGGTDTQYF.

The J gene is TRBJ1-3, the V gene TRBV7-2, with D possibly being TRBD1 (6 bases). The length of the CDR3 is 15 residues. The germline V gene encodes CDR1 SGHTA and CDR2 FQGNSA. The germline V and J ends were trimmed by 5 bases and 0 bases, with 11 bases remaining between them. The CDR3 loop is CASSQGGASGNTIYF. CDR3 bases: TGTGCCAGCAGCCAAGGGGGGGCCTCTGGAAACACCATATATTTT.

DNA for the CDR3: TGTGCCAGCAGCAACCACAGGACAGGTTTGAACACTGAAGCTTTCTTT. Protein: CASSNHRTGLNTEAFF. The rearrangement uses TRBV21-1 and TRBJ1-1; the table's D gene call, TRBD1, was not cross checked with the DNA. TRBV21-1 is a recognized pseudogene. This CDR3 region has 16 residues.

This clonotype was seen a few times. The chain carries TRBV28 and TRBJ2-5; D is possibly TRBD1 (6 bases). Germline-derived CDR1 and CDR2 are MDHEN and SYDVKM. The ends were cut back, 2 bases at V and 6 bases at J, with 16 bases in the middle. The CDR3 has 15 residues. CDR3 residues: CASSLEQGMRKTQYF. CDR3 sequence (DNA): TGTGCCAGCAGTTTAGAGCAGGGGATGAGGAAGACCCAGTACTTC.

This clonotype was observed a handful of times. CDR3 coding DNA: TGCAGTGCTAGCAGCCTCGGACGCTCTGGAAACACCATATATTTT. Residues: CSASSLGRSGNTIYF. The chain recombines TRBV20-1 with TRBJ1-3; D is unclear. In germline, CDR1 is DFQATT, CDR2 SNEGSKA (reference sequence). Deletions cut 3 bases from V and 0 bases from J, with 12 bases between. This CDR3 region has 15 residues.

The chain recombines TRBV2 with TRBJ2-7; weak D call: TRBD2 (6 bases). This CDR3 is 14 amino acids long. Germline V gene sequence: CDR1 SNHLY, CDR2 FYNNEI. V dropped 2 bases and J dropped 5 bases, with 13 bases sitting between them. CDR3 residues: CASSELIGGNEQYF. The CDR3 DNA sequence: TGTGCCAGCAGTGAATTGATAGGAGGGAACGAGCAGTACTTC.

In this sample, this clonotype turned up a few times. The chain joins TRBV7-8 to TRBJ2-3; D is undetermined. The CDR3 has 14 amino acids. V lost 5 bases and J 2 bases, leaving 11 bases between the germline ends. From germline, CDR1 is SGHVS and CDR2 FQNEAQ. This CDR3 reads CASSLQTPTDTQYF. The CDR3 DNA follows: TGTGCCAGCAGCCTCCAGACACCCACAGATACGCAGTATTTT. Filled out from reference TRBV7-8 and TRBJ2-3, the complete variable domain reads GAGVSQSPRYKVAKRGQDVALRCDPISGHVSLFWYQQALGQGPEFLTYFQNEAQLDKSGLPSDRFFAERPEGSVSTLKIQRTQQEDSAVYLCASSLQTPTDTQYFGPGTRLTVL.

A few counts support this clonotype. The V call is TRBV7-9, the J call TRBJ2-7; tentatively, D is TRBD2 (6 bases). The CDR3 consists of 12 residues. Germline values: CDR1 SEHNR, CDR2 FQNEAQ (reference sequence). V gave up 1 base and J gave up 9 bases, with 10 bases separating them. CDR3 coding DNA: TGTGCCAGCAGCTTAGTCGGGACTTGGCAGTACTTC. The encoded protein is CASSLVGTWQYF.